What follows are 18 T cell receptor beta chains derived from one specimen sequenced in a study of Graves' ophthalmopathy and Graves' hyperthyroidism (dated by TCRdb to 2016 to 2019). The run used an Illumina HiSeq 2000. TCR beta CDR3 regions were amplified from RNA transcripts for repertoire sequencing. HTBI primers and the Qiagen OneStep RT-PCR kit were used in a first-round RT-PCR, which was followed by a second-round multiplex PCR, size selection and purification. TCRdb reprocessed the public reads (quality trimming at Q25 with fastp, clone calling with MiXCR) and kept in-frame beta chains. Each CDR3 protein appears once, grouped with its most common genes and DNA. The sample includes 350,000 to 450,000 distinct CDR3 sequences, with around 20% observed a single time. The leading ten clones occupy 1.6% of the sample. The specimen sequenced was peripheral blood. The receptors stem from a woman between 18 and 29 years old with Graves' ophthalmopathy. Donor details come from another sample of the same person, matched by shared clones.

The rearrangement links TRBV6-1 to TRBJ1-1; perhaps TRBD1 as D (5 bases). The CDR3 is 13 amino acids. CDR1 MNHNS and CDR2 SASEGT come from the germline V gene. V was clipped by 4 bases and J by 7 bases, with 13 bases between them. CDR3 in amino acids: CASSGTTVGEAFF. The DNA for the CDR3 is TGTGCCAGCAGTGGGACGACAGTCGGTGAAGCTTTCTTT.

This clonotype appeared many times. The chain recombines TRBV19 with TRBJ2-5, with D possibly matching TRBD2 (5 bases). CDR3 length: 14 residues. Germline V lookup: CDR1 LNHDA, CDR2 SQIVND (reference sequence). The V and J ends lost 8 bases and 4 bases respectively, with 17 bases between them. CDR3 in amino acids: CASSFAWERETQYF. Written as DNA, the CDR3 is TGTGCCAGTTCTTTCGCGTGGGAGAGAGAGACCCAGTACTTC.

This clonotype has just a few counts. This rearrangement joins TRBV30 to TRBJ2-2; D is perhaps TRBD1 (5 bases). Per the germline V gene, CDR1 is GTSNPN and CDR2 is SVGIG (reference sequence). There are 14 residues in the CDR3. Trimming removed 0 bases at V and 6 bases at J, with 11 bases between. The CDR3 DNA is TGTGCCTGGAGTGTAGGGGATCTCGCCGGGGAGCTGTTTTTT. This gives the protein CAWSVGDLAGELFF.

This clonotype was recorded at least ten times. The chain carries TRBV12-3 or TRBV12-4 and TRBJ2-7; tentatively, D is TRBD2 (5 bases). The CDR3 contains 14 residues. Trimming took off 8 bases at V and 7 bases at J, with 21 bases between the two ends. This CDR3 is CASRNRDVAPEQYF. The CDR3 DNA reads TGTGCCAGCCGAAACCGGGATGTCGCTCCGGAGCAGTACTTC.

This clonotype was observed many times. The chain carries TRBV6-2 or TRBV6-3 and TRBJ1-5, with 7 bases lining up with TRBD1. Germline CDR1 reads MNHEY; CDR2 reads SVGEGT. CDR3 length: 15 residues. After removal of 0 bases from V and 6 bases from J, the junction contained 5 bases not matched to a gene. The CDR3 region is CASSYSEGAVQPQHF. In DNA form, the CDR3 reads TGTGCCAGCAGTTACTCAGAGGGGGCCGTTCAGCCCCAGCATTTT.

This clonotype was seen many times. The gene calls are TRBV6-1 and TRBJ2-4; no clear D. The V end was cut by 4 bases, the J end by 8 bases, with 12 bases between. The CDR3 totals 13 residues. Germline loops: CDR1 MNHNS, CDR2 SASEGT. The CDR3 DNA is TGTGCCAGCAGTGTTTTTAGGGTGGACATTCAGTACTTC. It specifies CASSVFRVDIQYF.

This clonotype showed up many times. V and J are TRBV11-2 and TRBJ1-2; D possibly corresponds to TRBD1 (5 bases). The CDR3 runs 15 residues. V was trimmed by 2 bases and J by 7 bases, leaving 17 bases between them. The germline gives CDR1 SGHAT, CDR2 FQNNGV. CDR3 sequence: CASSLSGGERAGYTF. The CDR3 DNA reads TGTGCCAGCAGCTTAAGTGGGGGGGAGCGGGCTGGCTACACCTTC.

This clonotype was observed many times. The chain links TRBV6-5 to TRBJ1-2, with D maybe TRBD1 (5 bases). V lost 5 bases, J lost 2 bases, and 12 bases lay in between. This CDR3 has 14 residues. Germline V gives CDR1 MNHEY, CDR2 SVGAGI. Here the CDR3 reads CASSRGTVNYGYTF. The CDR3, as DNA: TGTGCCAGCAGTCGCGGGACGGTGAACTATGGCTACACCTTC.

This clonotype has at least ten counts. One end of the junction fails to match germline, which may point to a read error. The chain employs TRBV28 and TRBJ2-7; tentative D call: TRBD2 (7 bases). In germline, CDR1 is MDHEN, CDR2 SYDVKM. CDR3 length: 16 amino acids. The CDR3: CASGRGGSPFAYGQYF. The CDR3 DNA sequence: TGTGCCAGTGGGAGGGGGGGCTCCCCGTTCGCCTACGGGCAGTACTTC.

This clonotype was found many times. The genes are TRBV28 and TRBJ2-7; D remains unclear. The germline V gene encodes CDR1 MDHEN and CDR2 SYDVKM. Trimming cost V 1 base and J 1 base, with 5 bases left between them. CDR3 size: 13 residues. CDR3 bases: TGTGCCAGCAGTTTATCGGATTCCTACGAGCAGTACTTC. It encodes CASSLSDSYEQYF.

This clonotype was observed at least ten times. CDR3 residues: CSARPPWGGRARDGELFF. The CDR3 DNA reads as TGCAGTGCTAGACCCCCGTGGGGCGGGAGGGCCCGAGACGGGGAGCTGTTTTTT. The chain carries TRBV20-1 and TRBJ2-2; 9 bases line up with TRBD2. Germline CDR1 is DFQATT and CDR2 is SNEGSKA (reference sequence). V was clipped by 2 bases and J by 7 bases; unmatched bases: 17. CDR3 size: 18 residues.

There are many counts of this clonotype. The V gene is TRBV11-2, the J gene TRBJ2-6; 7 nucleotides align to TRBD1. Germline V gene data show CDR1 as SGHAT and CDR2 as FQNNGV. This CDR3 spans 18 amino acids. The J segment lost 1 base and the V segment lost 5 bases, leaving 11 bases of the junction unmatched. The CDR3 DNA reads TGTGCCAGCAGCGGGGGTGAGGGGGCCGGGTCTGGGGCCAACGTCCTGACTTTC. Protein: CASSGGEGAGSGANVLTF. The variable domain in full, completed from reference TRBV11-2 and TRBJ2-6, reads EAGVAQSPRYKIIEKRQSVAFWCNPISGHATLYWYQQILGQGPKLLIQFQNNGVVDDSQLPKDRFSAERLKGVDSTLKIQPAKLEDSAVYLCASSGGEGAGSGANVLTFGAGSRLTVL.

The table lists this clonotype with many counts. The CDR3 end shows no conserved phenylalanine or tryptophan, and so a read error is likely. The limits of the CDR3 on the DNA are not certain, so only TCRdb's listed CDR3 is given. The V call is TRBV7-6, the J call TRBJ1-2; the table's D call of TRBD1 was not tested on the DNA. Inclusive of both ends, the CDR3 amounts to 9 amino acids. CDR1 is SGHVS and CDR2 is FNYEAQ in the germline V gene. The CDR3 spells CASFDSIKV.

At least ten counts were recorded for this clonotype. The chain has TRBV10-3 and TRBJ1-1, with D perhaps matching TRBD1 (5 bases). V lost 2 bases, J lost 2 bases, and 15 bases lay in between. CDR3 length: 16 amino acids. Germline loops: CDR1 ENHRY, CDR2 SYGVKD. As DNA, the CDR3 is TGTGCCATCAGTGAGGCGGGGATACAGGAAAACACTGAAGCTTTCTTT. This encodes CAISEAGIQENTEAFF.

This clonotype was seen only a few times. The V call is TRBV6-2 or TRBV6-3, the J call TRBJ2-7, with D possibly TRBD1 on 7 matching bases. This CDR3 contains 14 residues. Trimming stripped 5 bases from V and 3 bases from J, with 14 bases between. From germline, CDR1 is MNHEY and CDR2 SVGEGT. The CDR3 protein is CASSRLRDSYEQYF. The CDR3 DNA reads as TGTGCCAGCAGTCGTCTGCGGGACAGCTACGAGCAGTACTTC.

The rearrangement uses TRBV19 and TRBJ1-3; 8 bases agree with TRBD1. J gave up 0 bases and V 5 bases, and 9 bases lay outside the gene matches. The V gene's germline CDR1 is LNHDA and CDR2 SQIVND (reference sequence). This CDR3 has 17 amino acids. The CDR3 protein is CASSAYRTGNSGNTIYF. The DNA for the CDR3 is TGTGCCAGTAGTGCCTACAGGACAGGGAACTCTGGAAACACCATATATTTT. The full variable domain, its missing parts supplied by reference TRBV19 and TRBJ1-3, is DGGITQSPKYLFRKEGQNVTLSCEQNLNHDAMYWYRQDPGQGLRLIYYSQIVNDFQKGDIAEGYSVSREKKESFPLTVTSAQKNPTAFYLCASSAYRTGNSGNTIYFGEGSWLTVV.

This chain's CDR3 is CSVGGGSTYEQYF. CDR3 in DNA: TGCAGCGTTGGAGGGGGAAGTACCTACGAGCAGTACTTC. The V and J genes are TRBV29-1 and TRBJ2-7, with D possibly TRBD1 on 6 matching bases. The germline CDR1 and CDR2 sequences are SQVTM and ANQGSEA. The CDR3 runs to 13 residues. The ends were cut back, 4 bases at V and 2 bases at J, with 12 bases in the middle.

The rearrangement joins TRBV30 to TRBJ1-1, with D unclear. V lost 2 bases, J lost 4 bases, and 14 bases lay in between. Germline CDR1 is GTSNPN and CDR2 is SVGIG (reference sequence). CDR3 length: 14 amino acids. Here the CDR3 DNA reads TGTGCCTGGAGTCGGACTACCTTAGGCACTGAAGCTTTCTTT. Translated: CAWSRTTLGTEAFF.